This T cell receptor (beta chain) was identified in a study of cytomegalovirus exposure and HLA in healthy donors. Study-wide context: Counted in an early data release were 65 million to 100 million unique TCRs from HLA-typed donors.

13 Jbeta primers and 60 Vbeta primers were used for the PCR. The protocol was immunoSEQ multiplex PCR, while the TCRdb copy is restricted to in-frame clones and leaves out a portion. The sample holds 110,000 to 150,000 clones; 60% to 80% are singletons and the top ten take around 3.7%. The CDR3 spans 14 residues. V was clipped by 0 bases and J by 0 bases, with 6 bases between them. Looked up from germline, CDR1 is SGHNT and CDR2 is YYREEE (reference sequence). The sequencing input was PBMCs. This clonotype originated in a male donor in good health and CMV-seronegative. The rearrangement uses TRBV5-4 and TRBJ1-2, with D uncertain. CDR3 sequence: CASSLDGSNYGYTF. Here the CDR3 DNA reads TGTGCCAGCAGCTTGGACGGTTCTAACTATGGCTACACCTTC.